This T cell receptor beta chain was sequenced for a study of T-cell memory formation after mild COVID-19. Study context: Clusters of TCRs were largely donor specific. Regarding the study as a whole: Still unconfirmed is whether the second-wave clones peaking on day 37 recognized SARS-CoV-2. In pre-infection memory, a portion of responding clones appeared, which suggested that cross-reactive memory joined.

V lost 0 bases and J 8 bases, leaving 18 bases between the germline ends. CDR3 size: 16 residues. CDR1 MGHRA and CDR2 YSYEKL come from the germline V gene. Researchers used 5'RACE with constant-segment primers to make TCR alpha and TCR beta cDNA libraries that carry sample barcodes and UMIs. TCRdb called the 5' RACE reads again in MiXCR, with one record for every CDR3 protein. This table holds 350,000 to 500,000 distinct CDR3 sequences, 20% found once. This clonotype occurred a few times. Its antigen is unidentified. Source material: PBMCs or a T cell subset sorted from them (not recorded which). The TCR sequence derives from an adult woman who had mild COVID-19 (a few samples of this study predate the infection). Cell type and time point are not known. The rearrangement links TRBV4-1 to TRBJ2-3, with D possibly matching TRBD2 (6 bases). The CDR3 DNA reads as TGCGCCAGCAGCCAAGATTTGGTTCTCTTGCGGGGTACGCAGTATTTT. Its protein is CASSQDLVLLRGTQYF.